The 20 T cell receptor beta chains below were found in one sample sequenced in a study of T-cell reconstitution after alpha-beta-depleted transplantation in children. A library of TCRbeta sequences, prepared with unique molecular identifiers, was generated. TCRdb itself ran the PCR reads through MiXCR, one entry per CDR3 protein. The sample has hundreds of thousands of distinct CDR3 sequences, 10% to 15% seen once. The sample in question was PBMCs, mostly from graft donor cells, obtained 360 days after TCRalphabeta/CD19-depleted stem cell transplant. The receptors here all came from a male patient younger than 18 who had a stem cell transplant for acute myeloid leukemia, so the T cells may come from the graft donor.

This clonotype has just a few counts. The chain is built from TRBV7-2 and TRBJ2-5, with D possibly matching TRBD2 (6 bases). Trimming removed 5 bases at V and 8 bases at J, with 21 bases between. The CDR3 is 15 amino acids. Germline V gene lookup returns CDR1 SGHTA and CDR2 FQGNSA. CDR3 residues: CASSAPGLKKITQYF. As DNA, the CDR3 is TGTGCCAGCAGCGCTCCGGGACTCAAAAAGATCACCCAGTACTTC.

This clonotype has just a few counts. The gene calls are TRBV10-3 and TRBJ2-3, with 10 bases matching TRBD2. CDR3 size: 16 residues. CDR1 ENHRY and CDR2 SYGVKD come from the germline V gene. J gave up 0 bases and V 4 bases, and 4 bases lay outside the gene matches. The CDR3 loop reads CAISATSGSSTDTQYF. Written as DNA, the CDR3 is TGTGCCATCAGTGCGACTAGCGGGTCTAGCACAGATACGCAGTATTTT.

This chain links TRBV6-5 with TRBJ2-7; D is perhaps TRBD2 (6 bases). Germline CDR1 and CDR2: MNHEY and SVGAGI. V lost 1 base and J 6 bases, leaving 13 bases between the germline ends. The CDR3 runs 14 residues. The CDR3 protein is CASSYFGTPGEQYF. CDR3 DNA sequence: TGTGCCAGCAGTTACTTTGGGACTCCCGGCGAGCAGTACTTC.

The chain uses TRBV7-2 and TRBJ2-2; D might be TRBD1 (6 bases). The germline CDR1 and CDR2 sequences are SGHTA and FQGNSA. The CDR3 has 14 residues. Trimming took 6 bases from V and 6 from J, leaving 14 bases between them. CDR3 bases: TGTGCCAGCAGTTTACAGGGTTGGGCCGGGGAGCTGTTTTTT. Translation: CASSLQGWAGELFF.

The chain combines TRBV5-6 with TRBJ2-1, with unresolved D. The CDR3 covers 15 residues. Germline assignment: CDR1 SGHDT and CDR2 YYEEEE. V was shortened by 2 bases and J by 0 bases, with 9 bases between the two germline ends. CDR3 amino acids: CASSFDFSSYNEQFF. CDR3 DNA: TGTGCCAGCAGCTTCGACTTCAGCTCCTACAATGAGCAGTTCTTC.

This rearrangement joins TRBV28 to TRBJ1-3; D not resolved. The CDR3 extends over 14 amino acids. Trimming cost V 3 bases and J 11 bases, with 17 bases left between them. Germline V gene data show CDR1 as MDHEN and CDR2 as SYDVKM. CDR3 loop: CASSFHRPGPAIYF. CDR3 sequence (DNA): TGTGCCAGCAGTTTCCACCGGCCGGGTCCTGCCATATATTTT.

The chain carries TRBV3-1 and TRBJ2-3, with D uncertain. Trimming left V 0 bases short and J 5 bases short, with 9 bases between. The CDR3 has 14 residues. Germline loops: CDR1 LGHDT, CDR2 YNNKEL (reference sequence). In DNA form, the CDR3 reads TGTGCCAGCAGCCAAGATGTGGCGCTAGATACGCAGTATTTT. Encoded protein: CASSQDVALDTQYF.

This clonotype was counted a few times. The chain combines TRBV27 with TRBJ2-2; D is undetermined. CDR1 is MNHEY and CDR2 is SMNVEV in the germline V gene (reference sequence). CDR3 length: 15 amino acids. V was cut by 1 base and J by 1 base, with 7 bases left in between. The CDR3 DNA reads TGTGCCAGCAGTTTATTCCCAGGGAACACCGGGGAGCTGTTTTTT. It translates to CASSLFPGNTGELFF.

Many counts were recorded for this clonotype. This chain joins TRBV7-2 and TRBJ2-5; 7 nucleotides line up with TRBD1. The CDR3 is 15 amino acids. The J segment lost 1 base and the V segment lost 5 bases, leaving 7 bases of the junction unmatched. Germline V lookup: CDR1 SGHTA, CDR2 FQGNSA. The DNA for the CDR3 is TGTGCCAGCAGCCTTGTGACAGGGTCCCAAGAGACCCAGTACTTC. This sequence encodes CASSLVTGSQETQYF. The whole variable domain, filled in from reference TRBV7-2 and TRBJ2-5, reads GAGVSQSPSNKVTEKGKDVELRCDPISGHTALYWYRQSLGQGLEFLIYFQGNSAPDKSGLPSDRFSAERTGGSVSTLTIQRTQQEDSAVYLCASSLVTGSQETQYFGPGTRLLVL.

The chain has TRBV28 and TRBJ2-7; 9 positions agree with TRBD2. This CDR3 comprises 14 residues. V lost 3 bases and J lost 3; bases outside the gene matches: 3. Germline CDR1 is MDHEN and CDR2 is SYDVKM. As DNA, the CDR3 is TGTGCCAGCAGTTTCGCTAGCGGGAACTACGAGCAGTACTTC. This encodes CASSFASGNYEQYF.

The chain uses TRBV29-1 and TRBJ2-1; the D gene is possibly TRBD1 (5 bases). V lost 3 bases and J lost 2, with 14 bases in between. This CDR3 has 15 amino acids. Germline lookup yields CDR1 SQVTM and CDR2 ANQGSEA. CDR3 nucleotides: TGCAGCGTTGAGGGTTGGACAAACCCCTACAATGAGCAGTTCTTC. It specifies CSVEGWTNPYNEQFF.

In its sample, this clonotype was seen many times. This chain links TRBV7-6 with TRBJ2-3; TRBD2 agrees at 10 bases. CDR1 and CDR2 from the germline V gene are SGHVS and FNYEAQ. This CDR3 region has 15 residues. V lost 3 bases, J lost 1 base, and 1 base stayed unmatched. The CDR3 here is CASSFLAGGTDTQYF. DNA of the CDR3: TGTGCCAGCAGCTTCCTAGCGGGAGGCACAGATACGCAGTATTTT.

CDR3 DNA: TGTGCCAGTAGAGCCCCGGGACAGGGGGCCACTGGGGCCAACGTCCTGACTTTC. Protein product: CASRAPGQGATGANVLTF. This chain uses TRBV19 with TRBJ2-6, with TRBD1 matching over 12 bases. V lost 6 bases, J lost 2 bases, and 8 bases stayed unmatched. This CDR3 region has 18 residues. Germline V gene lookup returns CDR1 LNHDA and CDR2 SQIVND (reference sequence).

This clonotype has more than one count but fewer than ten. The rearrangement uses TRBV7-9 and TRBJ2-2; D gene uncertain. V dropped 6 bases and J dropped 2 bases, with 13 bases sitting between them. The CDR3 length is 15 residues. Germline-derived CDR1 and CDR2 are SEHNR and FQNEAQ (reference sequence). The CDR3 sequence: CASSPRSVNTGELFF. The CDR3 DNA reads TGTGCCAGCAGTCCCCGGTCAGTCAACACCGGGGAGCTGTTTTTT.

This clonotype has more than one count but fewer than ten. The chain has TRBV9 and TRBJ2-1; D perhaps matches TRBD1 (6 bases). Germline CDR1 reads SGDLS; CDR2 reads YYNGEE. The V end lost 0 bases, the J end lost 16 bases, and 17 bases lay between the germline ends. The CDR3 is 13 amino acids. The CDR3 sequence is CASSVAPDSQPFF. The CDR3 bases are TGTGCCAGCAGCGTAGCTCCGGACAGCCAGCCTTTCTTC.

This chain uses TRBV7-3 with TRBJ2-1, with D possibly being TRBD2 (6 bases). CDR3 length equals 15 residues. V dropped 4 bases and J dropped 4 bases, with 14 bases sitting between them. The germline gives CDR1 SGHTA, CDR2 FQGTGA. The CDR3 loop reads CASSSIADSYNEQFF. The CDR3, as DNA: TGTGCCAGCAGCTCGATAGCGGATTCTTACAATGAGCAGTTCTTC.

The gene calls are TRBV12-3 or TRBV12-4 and TRBJ2-3; 13 bases line up with TRBD2. CDR3 length: 14 amino acids. The V and J ends lost 8 bases and 7 bases, in that order; junction bases with no gene match: 6. Here the CDR3 reads CASGVTSGRNTQYF. The CDR3 coding sequence is TGTGCCAGCGGGGTGACTAGCGGGAGGAATACGCAGTATTTT.

Concerning this clonotype: One base away lies a much larger clone, so this may be a sequencing read error. In this CDR3 the conserved last residue, phenylalanine or tryptophan, is missing, so a read error is likely. The rearrangement links TRBV10-3 to TRBJ1-1, with D possibly being TRBD1 (6 bases). V lost 0 bases and J 5 bases, leaving 13 bases between the germline ends. Germline CDR1 reads ENHRY; CDR2 reads SYGVKD. The CDR3 consists of 15 residues. The CDR3, as DNA: TGTGCCATCAGTGAGTCTGGGCAGGGGAGGACTGAAGCTTTCTCT. Protein sequence: CAISESGQGRTEAFS.

This clonotype showed up just a few times. This chain connects TRBV18 to TRBJ2-1, with D perhaps assigned TRBD1 or TRBD2 (5 bases each). Between the trimmed V and J ends, which lost 3 bases and 3 bases, there was a span of 15 bases. Germline CDR1 and CDR2: KGHSH and LQKENI. The CDR3 totals 16 residues. The CDR3, as DNA: TGTGCCAGCTCACCCAGCAGGGAGTATAGCTACAATGAGCAGTTCTTC. It yields the protein CASSPSREYSYNEQFF.

The chain is built from TRBV19 and TRBJ2-4; 9 nucleotides align to TRBD1. The V gene's germline CDR1 is LNHDA and CDR2 SQIVND (reference sequence). The junction had 11 bases not matched to a gene; V was cut back by 8 bases and J by 0 bases. This CDR3 has 17 residues. The CDR3 region has the DNA TGTGCCAGTGGAGGGGACAGGGCAAAGCTAGCCAAAAACATTCAGTACTTC. Its translation: CASGGDRAKLAKNIQYF. The full variable domain, in which reference TRBV19 and TRBJ2-4 provide the parts outside the CDR3, is DGGITQSPKYLFRKEGQNVTLSCEQNLNHDAMYWYRQDPGQGLRLIYYSQIVNDFQKGDIAEGYSVSREKKESFPLTVTSAQKNPTAFYLCASGGDRAKLAKNIQYFGAGTRLSVL.